This record covers a single T cell receptor (beta chain). These data are taken from a study of shared T cell receptors in the human thymus. The table came from immunoSEQ multiplex PCR; TCRdb's copy has only in-frame clones and leaves some out. The sample has hundreds of thousands of clones, over 75% seen once; the top ten hold over 0.008%. The same data also contributed to another study, on human thymus T cells. That paper adds: V and J genes seemed to be used with bias in thymic and blood repertoires. Related research examined unrelated individuals and reported that their thymic repertoires overlapped highly.

This TCR came from a boy in the first two years of life with a congenital heart defect. Sequenced material: thymocytes.

This CDR3 reads CASSLPPPTGEVFNEQYF. CDR3 in DNA: TGTGCCAGCAGTTTACCTCCCCCGACAGGGGAGGTTTTTAACGAGCAGTACTTC. V usage is TRBV28 and J usage is TRBJ2-7; 8 bases match TRBD1. The germline V gene has CDR1 MDHEN and CDR2 SYDVKM. The CDR3 is 18 amino acids. With 2 bases clipped from V and 5 bases from J, the junction kept 17 bases outside the gene matches.